This T cell receptor beta chain was profiled in a study of cytomegalovirus exposure and HLA in healthy donors. For the study at large: Genotyping showed around four fifths of 300 to 450 donors falling in the Caucasian-associated ancestry cluster. Study results and caveats: A list of 150 or so TCR beta chains associated with cytomegalovirus was given. Data from an earlier analysis indicated that most TCR beta V segments were productive either about 87% or about 30% of the time. Despite most TCR sequences being rare, some public TCRs occurred in many donors.

The PCR ran on 60 Vbeta and 13 Jbeta primers. Sequencing used immunoSEQ multiplex PCR; TCRdb keeps in-frame clones, though not all of them. This sample's clone table lists around 110,000 clones. Of note for this clone: The target antigen is unknown.

CDR1 and CDR2 (germline): KGHSH, LQKENI. Trimming pared 1 base from V and 2 bases from J, leaving 11 bases between. CDR3 size: 15 residues. The sequencing sample was made of PBMCs. This clonotype was sampled from a young man in good health and CMV-seronegative. The chain has TRBV18 and TRBJ2-5; unclear D gene. The CDR3 region has the DNA TGTGCCAGCTCACCACAACAACAGAGACAAGAGACCCAGTACTTC. Translation: CASSPQQQRQETQYF.